This entry features one T cell receptor (beta chain) sequence. The V gene lost 7 bases and the J gene lost 8 bases, with 12 bases spanning the gap. The germline CDR1 and CDR2 sequences are MNHEY and SVGAGI. The length of the CDR3 is 13 residues. This entry comes from a study of blood T cell repertoires in COVID-19. Study details: Spain, Italy and the United States supplied samples that represented acute and convalescent COVID-19. The cDNA or gDNA used as material had been derived from T cells, B-cell-depleted T cells, or PBMCs.

The method was immunoSEQ multiplex PCR; TCRdb's version includes in-frame clones alone and lacks a portion of them. The repertoire has about 300,000 clones, more than 85% of them found once; the top ten carry over 1%. Input material: peripheral blood. The chain recombines TRBV6-5 with TRBJ1-6; D unresolved. This receptor was identified in a man aged 70 or older with acute or convalescent COVID-19. CDR3 in DNA: TGTGCCAGCATGAGGGTTCTAGATTCACCCCTCCACTTT. Protein product: CASMRVLDSPLHF.